This T cell receptor (beta chain) is drawn from a study of CD8 T cells in ankylosing spondylitis. Findings and caveats of the study: Ankylosing spondylitis blood seemed to carry a telltale TCR beta motif made of several highly homologous variants. In ankylosing spondylitis patients, matched synovial fluid reportedly showed significant enrichment of disease-linked clones. Clones linked with disease were CD8+ and fairly uncommon in the peripheral blood.

The germline gives CDR1 SQVTM, CDR2 ANQGSEA. This CDR3 has 12 residues. V dropped 4 bases and J dropped 10 bases, with 15 bases sitting between them. Details on this clonotype: Antigen: not known.

5'-RACE, quantitative and with molecular barcodes, yielded the TCR beta libraries. TCRdb fed the 5' RACE reads into MiXCR, producing one record per CDR3 protein. Counted here are just over 150,000 distinct CDR3 sequences, about 17% occurring once; the ten biggest clones make up around 7.6%. The chain is built from TRBV29-1 and TRBJ2-3, with a tentative D call TRBD2 (5 bases). This TCR was recovered from a male donor with ankylosing spondylitis or in good health (not recorded which). The sequenced material came from blood, either unsorted or a sorted T cell fraction (not recorded which). The CDR3: CSVGGREIAQYF. Here the CDR3 DNA reads TGCAGCGTTGGGGGTCGGGAAATTGCGCAGTATTTT.